This T cell receptor (beta chain) was sequenced for a study of beta chain features in type 1 diabetes. Points from the study as a whole: Patients with type 1 diabetes carried fewer insertions and had more deletions at their VDJ junctions. In all four CD4+ subsets, TCRB CDR3 length was significantly, moderately reduced in type 1 diabetes. Within the patient group, naive, central memory and Treg TCRB repertoires appeared more similar to each other than within healthy donors.

The germline V gene encodes CDR1 SGHVS and CDR2 FQNEAQ. Trimming left V 7 bases short and J 1 base short, with 16 bases between. This CDR3 is 15 amino acids long. Expressed TCRB transcripts were sequenced after all isolated RNA was converted to cDNA. Here immunoSEQ multiplex PCR was the method, and the copy in TCRdb shows in-frame clones only, minus some. Among 680,000 or so clones listed, roughly an eighth were seen once. This clone has a handful of counts. Its antigen remains unknown. Only one heparinised blood draw was taken per donor, and its volume averaged approximately 0.11 L. Sorted CD4+ subsets: naive, central memory, regulatory, stem cell-like memory (CD45RO/CCR7/CD25/CD127/CD95/CD27 panel).

This chain links TRBV7-8 with TRBJ2-5, with D perhaps matching TRBD2 (5 bases). The receptor comes from a man between 18 and 29 years old with type 1 diabetes. Material: naive CD4+ T cells from blood. The CDR3 DNA follows: TGTGCCAGCATCCCCGAGGAGGCTTCCCAAGAGACCCAGTACTTC. Translated: CASIPEEASQETQYF.